A single sample gave rise to the 26 T cell receptor beta chains below, sequenced in a study of T cell responses to AZD1222 COVID-19 vaccine. Generated by immunoSEQ multiplex PCR, the TCRdb table keeps only in-frame clones and is missing some. The repertoire has 100,000 to 150,000 clones, roughly nine tenths of them found once; the top ten carry 6% to 9%. The source was peripheral blood, collected on day 0 of AZD1222 vaccination. These receptors originate from an adult in good health.

This chain uses TRBV18 with TRBJ2-6, with D unresolved. This CDR3 spans 13 amino acids. The V and J ends lost 6 bases and 4 bases respectively, with 7 bases between them. Germline CDR1 is KGHSH and CDR2 is LQKENI. CDR3 sequence (DNA): TGTGCCAGCTCGCCTAAGGGGGCCAACGTCCTGACTTTC. Translation gives CASSPKGANVLTF.

This rearrangement joins TRBV28 to TRBJ1-4; tentatively, D is TRBD1 (6 bases). Germline CDR1 and CDR2: MDHEN and SYDVKM. The V end was cut by 5 bases, the J end by 0 bases, with 10 bases between. This CDR3 has 15 amino acids. The CDR3 nucleotides are TGTGCCAGCAGTCCCCAGGGGACAACTAATGAAAAACTGTTTTTT. Residues: CASSPQGTTNEKLFF.

The chain has TRBV7-2 and TRBJ2-1, with 10 bases aligning to TRBD2. From germline, CDR1 is SGHTA and CDR2 FQGNSA. Germline trimming cut 1 base from V and 4 bases from J; bases unmatched to any gene: 4. The CDR3 extends over 16 amino acids. CDR3 sequence: CASSLGGLAEYNEQFF. The CDR3 nucleotides are TGTGCCAGCAGCTTAGGAGGACTAGCGGAATACAATGAGCAGTTCTTC.

The chain links TRBV6-2 or TRBV6-3 to TRBJ2-7, with unresolved D. This CDR3 has 17 residues. V shed 2 bases and J shed 0 bases, with 17 bases lying between them. CDR1 and CDR2 from the germline V gene are MNHEY and SVGEGT. CDR3 amino acids: CASSYPSRAPSSYEQYF. CDR3 nucleotides: TGTGCCAGCAGTTACCCCTCTAGAGCCCCGAGCTCCTACGAGCAGTACTTC.

CDR3: CATTAGNTIYF. CDR3 DNA sequence: TGTGCCACGACAGCCGGAAACACCATATATTTT. The chain combines TRBV28 with TRBJ1-3; D might be TRBD1 (5 bases). The CDR3 covers 11 residues. V shed 10 bases and J shed 4 bases, with 8 bases lying between them. Germline V gene data show CDR1 as MDHEN and CDR2 as SYDVKM. Complete variable domain (other parts from reference TRBV28 and TRBJ1-3): DVKVTQSSRYLVKRTGEKVFLECVQDMDHENMFWYRQDPGLGLRLIYFSYDVKMKEKGDIPEGYSVSREKKERFSLILESASTNQTSMYLCATTAGNTIYFGEGSWLTVV.

The chain joins TRBV10-3 to TRBJ2-2, with TRBD2 matching 9 bases. The ends lost 11 bases at V and 3 bases at J; junction bases unmatched: 7. Germline loops: CDR1 ENHRY, CDR2 SYGVKD. This CDR3 has 14 amino acids. The DNA of the CDR3 is TGTGCCGCCGGCGAGCGGGAGGACACCGGGGAGCTGTTTTTT. Encoded protein: CAAGEREDTGELFF.

This chain joins TRBV2 and TRBJ2-2; D gene ambiguous. The CDR3 runs to 15 residues. Between the trimmed V and J ends, which lost 4 bases and 1 base, there was a span of 10 bases. Germline V gene lookup returns CDR1 SNHLY and CDR2 FYNNEI. CDR3 residues: CASSVDLGNTGELFF. CDR3 DNA sequence: TGTGCCAGCAGTGTCGACTTGGGGAACACCGGGGAGCTGTTTTTT.

This clone was seen once. The gene calls are TRBV19 and TRBJ1-2; no definite D call. Germline loops: CDR1 LNHDA, CDR2 SQIVND (reference sequence). V was trimmed by 2 bases and J by 7 bases, leaving 17 bases between them. The CDR3 runs to 15 residues. The CDR3 region is CASSISSRGDRGYTF. The DNA for the CDR3 is TGTGCCAGTAGTATAAGCAGTCGGGGAGATCGTGGCTACACCTTC. Drawing the rest from reference TRBV19 and TRBJ1-2, the complete variable domain is DGGITQSPKYLFRKEGQNVTLSCEQNLNHDAMYWYRQDPGQGLRLIYYSQIVNDFQKGDIAEGYSVSREKKESFPLTVTSAQKNPTAFYLCASSISSRGDRGYTFGSGTRLTVV.

This rearrangement joins TRBV29-1 to TRBJ1-4; the match to TRBD1 covers 7 bases. With V trimmed by 7 bases and J by 4 bases, 6 bases remained unmatched. This CDR3 spans 13 amino acids. The germline V gene encodes CDR1 SQVTM and CDR2 ANQGSEA. This CDR3 reads CSAWGDSNEKLFF. The CDR3 coding sequence is TGCAGCGCGTGGGGGGACAGTAATGAAAAACTGTTTTTT.

The chain links TRBV19 to TRBJ1-5, with 7 bases identical to TRBD1. The CDR3 contains 14 residues. Germline CDR1 is LNHDA and CDR2 is SQIVND (reference sequence). V gave up 6 bases and J gave up 6 bases; unmatched junction bases: 8. The CDR3, as DNA: TGTGCCAGTAGGGAGGCAGGGGGTATTCAGCCCCAGCATTTT. Translated: CASREAGGIQPQHF.

The gene calls are TRBV28 and TRBJ2-5, with TRBD1 matching 7 bases. CDR3 length: 13 amino acids. Germline assignment: CDR1 MDHEN and CDR2 SYDVKM. The J segment lost 5 bases and the V segment lost 8 bases, leaving 8 bases of the junction unmatched. CDR3 coding DNA: TGTGCCAGCTGTCACAGGGGTTTCGAGACCCAGTACTTC. Translation gives CASCHRGFETQYF.

This chain links TRBV5-1 with TRBJ1-6; 7 nucleotides align to TRBD1. CDR3 length: 18 amino acids. The V gene's germline CDR1 is SGHRS and CDR2 YFSETQ. The V gene end was trimmed by 1 base and the J gene end by 5 bases; junction bases not matched to a gene: 12. The CDR3 DNA follows: TGCGCCAGCAGCTTGTACCCCCGACAGGGACTTAATAATTCACCCCTCCACTTT. It encodes CASSLYPRQGLNNSPLHF.

As concerns this clone: Compared with germline, one end of the junction differs, possibly owing to a read error. The rearrangement links TRBV3-1 (or the pseudogene TRBV3-2) to TRBJ1-1; D uncertain. The germline gives CDR1 LGHDT, CDR2 YNNKEL (reference sequence). The CDR3 runs to 13 residues. DNA for the CDR3: TGTGCCAGCAGTCAAGAGGTTATCACTGAAGCTTTCTTT. This gives the protein CASSQEVITEAFF.

The rearrangement uses TRBV5-1 and TRBJ1-5, with D unclear. The CDR3 covers 14 residues. Germline lookup yields CDR1 SGHRS and CDR2 YFSETQ. Trimming stripped 3 bases from V and 3 bases from J, with 10 bases between. CDR3 nucleotides: TGCGCCAGCAGCTGCCCCCCAGTCAATCAGCCCCAGCATTTT. Its protein is CASSCPPVNQPQHF.

This chain uses TRBV28 with TRBJ2-3, with TRBD1 matching 10 bases. The CDR3 covers 17 residues. The germline CDR1 and CDR2 sequences are MDHEN and SYDVKM. The ends lost 5 bases at V and 4 bases at J; junction bases unmatched: 12. The CDR3 DNA sequence: TGTGCCAGCAGTCCCTTTGGAAGGGACAGGGGTGCAGATACGCAGTATTTT. Its translation is CASSPFGRDRGADTQYF. Variable domain in full (rest from reference TRBV28 and TRBJ2-3): DVKVTQSSRYLVKRTGEKVFLECVQDMDHENMFWYRQDPGLGLRLIYFSYDVKMKEKGDIPEGYSVSREKKERFSLILESASTNQTSMYLCASSPFGRDRGADTQYFGPGTRLTVL.

This chain uses TRBV9 with TRBJ2-3; D unclear. This CDR3 is built from 13 residues. Germline CDR1 and CDR2: SGDLS and YYNGEE. V shed 0 bases and J shed 5 bases, with 7 bases lying between them. The CDR3 region is CASSVGVGDTQYF. The CDR3, as DNA: TGTGCCAGCAGCGTAGGGGTGGGAGATACGCAGTATTTT.

The genes are TRBV4-2 and TRBJ1-4; D unclear. V lost 0 bases, J lost 0 bases, and 5 bases lay in between. The CDR3 has 15 amino acids. CDR1 is LGHNA, CDR2 YNFKEQ, per germline. The CDR3 DNA sequence: TGTGCCAGCAGCCAAGAACGGACAACTAATGAAAAACTGTTTTTT. As protein: CASSQERTTNEKLFF.

The chain has TRBV19 and TRBJ1-6, with 7 bases that match TRBD1. The CDR3 extends over 14 amino acids. Germline V gene data show CDR1 as LNHDA and CDR2 as SQIVND (reference sequence). The junction had 5 bases not matched to a gene; V was cut back by 7 bases and J by 5 bases. The CDR3 DNA is TGTGCCAGTACATACAGGGGTGATAATTCACCCCTCCACTTT. This gives the protein CASTYRGDNSPLHF.

The chain joins TRBV5-4 to TRBJ1-1, with TRBD1 matching 9 bases. The germline gives CDR1 SGHNT, CDR2 YYREEE (reference sequence). With V trimmed by 1 base and J by 0 bases, 4 bases remained unmatched. The CDR3 extends over 16 amino acids. Here the CDR3 DNA reads TGTGCCAGCAGCTTGACAGGGGGCTCGATGAACACTGAAGCTTTCTTT. As protein: CASSLTGGSMNTEAFF. The full variable domain, in which reference TRBV5-4 and TRBJ1-1 provide the parts outside the CDR3, is ETGVTQSPTHLIKTRGQQVTLRCSSQSGHNTVSWYQQALGQGPQFIFQYYREEENGRGNFPPRFSGLQFPNYSSELNVNALELDDSALYLCASSLTGGSMNTEAFFGQGTRLTVV.

The chain joins TRBV7-9 to TRBJ1-2, with 9 bases matching TRBD1. CDR1 and CDR2 from the germline V gene are SEHNR and FQNEAQ (reference sequence). The length of the CDR3 is 14 residues. Trimming cost V 3 bases and J 6 bases; bases outside gene matches: 5. The CDR3 nucleotides read TGTGCCAGCAGCTTCCCCGGGACAGGGAATGGCTACACCTTC. It yields the protein CASSFPGTGNGYTF.

J is TRBJ1-6 and V is TRBV2, with 7 bases aligning to TRBD1. This CDR3 contains 14 residues. The trim removed 1 base at V and 11 bases at J, leaving 5 bases unmatched. Germline values: CDR1 SNHLY, CDR2 FYNNEI. The CDR3 reads CASSEDRGATPLHF. The CDR3 DNA reads as TGTGCCAGCAGTGAAGACAGGGGCGCGACACCCCTCCACTTT.

The chain carries TRBV28 and TRBJ1-2; D possibly corresponds to TRBD1 (5 bases). V was shortened by 6 bases and J by 2 bases, with 19 bases between the two germline ends. There are 16 residues in the CDR3. Germline values: CDR1 MDHEN, CDR2 SYDVKM. CDR3 in amino acids: CASSQSSGRGNYGYTF. As DNA, the CDR3 is TGTGCCAGCAGCCAAAGCTCAGGGAGGGGCAACTATGGCTACACCTTC.

This chain connects TRBV28 to TRBJ1-3; D is perhaps TRBD1 (5 bases). Germline V CDR1 and CDR2: MDHEN, SYDVKM. This CDR3 contains 16 residues. The germline V and J ends were trimmed by 5 bases and 0 bases, with 14 bases remaining between them. The CDR3 here is CASSLDSHSSGNTIYF. DNA of the CDR3: TGTGCCAGCAGTCTCGACAGCCACTCCTCTGGAAACACCATATATTTT.

This sequence joins TRBV6-1 and TRBJ1-3; D unresolved. The CDR3 is 17 residues long. Germline lookup yields CDR1 MNHNS and CDR2 SASEGT. V was cut by 3 bases and J by 0 bases, with 15 bases left in between. The CDR3 here is CASSEHPGVTSGNTIYF. The DNA of the CDR3 is TGTGCCAGCAGTGAGCATCCGGGAGTAACCTCTGGAAACACCATATATTTT.

The chain is built from TRBV28 and TRBJ2-7; D may be TRBD1 (6 bases). This CDR3 has 15 residues. The V and J ends lost 6 bases and 2 bases respectively, with 17 bases between them. Germline V gives CDR1 MDHEN, CDR2 SYDVKM. The CDR3 coding sequence is TGTGCCAGCAGCCGAGGGGCAGGGGCTCCCTACGAGCAGTACTTC. Protein sequence: CASSRGAGAPYEQYF.

The rearrangement uses TRBV20-1 and TRBJ2-3; TRBD2 agrees at 9 bases. V lost 3 bases, J lost 5 bases, and 6 bases stayed unmatched. From germline, CDR1 is DFQATT and CDR2 SNEGSKA (reference sequence). The CDR3 length is 14 residues. This CDR3 is CSASRGAGGDTQYF. CDR3 nucleotides: TGCAGTGCTAGTCGGGGAGCGGGAGGAGATACGCAGTATTTT.